Presented here are 9 T cell receptor beta chains from one specimen sequenced in a study of T cell changes during pregnancy in multiple sclerosis. Profiled with immunoSEQ multiplex PCR; TCRdb holds only in-frame clones, not every one. This sample has some 31,000 clones, with about 88% found just once. The specimen was CD8+ T cells from peripheral blood mononuclear cells, collected in the second trimester of pregnancy. The receptor source for this set is a female donor with multiple sclerosis, enrolled in a pregnancy study.

This chain connects TRBV7-3 to TRBJ1-1, with D hard to call. The V end lost 2 bases, the J end lost 5 bases, and 9 bases lay between the germline ends. The V gene's germline CDR1 is SGHTA and CDR2 FQGTGA. This CDR3 region has 13 residues. In DNA, the CDR3 is TGTGCCAGCAGCTTATGGGCTGGTACTGAAGCTTTCTTT. It specifies CASSLWAGTEAFF. Full variable domain (outside the CDR3, taken from reference TRBV7-3 and TRBJ1-1): GAGVSQTPSNKVTEKGKYVELRCDPISGHTALYWYRQSLGQGPEFLIYFQGTGAADDSGLPNDRFFAVRPEGSVSTLKIQRTERGDSAVYLCASSLWAGTEAFFGQGTRLTVV.

The chain has TRBV27 and TRBJ1-1; D is unclear. CDR1 is MNHEY, CDR2 SMNVEV, per germline (reference sequence). V lost 2 bases and J 4 bases, leaving 8 bases between the germline ends. The CDR3 spans 13 residues. The CDR3 region is CASSLTPGTEAFF. CDR3 nucleotide sequence: TGTGCCAGCAGTTTAACCCCCGGCACTGAAGCTTTCTTT.

For the CDR3, the DNA is TGTGCCAGCAGCTTAGGCCTACCAATCACTGAAGCTTTCTTT. This gives the protein CASSLGLPITEAFF. This sequence joins TRBV7-9 and TRBJ1-1; no clear D gene. Germline CDR1 reads SEHNR; CDR2 reads FQNEAQ (reference sequence). This CDR3 contains 14 residues. V was shortened by 1 base and J by 4 bases, with 10 bases between the two germline ends.

The rearrangement joins TRBV15 to TRBJ2-7; possible D gene TRBD1, 6 bases. The ends were cut back, 1 base at V and 12 bases at J, with 13 bases in the middle. The length of the CDR3 is 12 residues. Germline CDR1 is LNHNV and CDR2 is YYDKDF (reference sequence). In DNA form, the CDR3 reads TGTGCCACCAGCAGAGGGGGGACACCCGGGTACTTC. This translates into CATSRGGTPGYF.

On this clone: At one end the junction does not follow the germline gene, possibly because of a read error. The chain carries TRBV7-7 and TRBJ2-1, with 11 bases aligning to TRBD2. Germline loops: CDR1 SSHAT, CDR2 FNYEAQ (reference sequence). The CDR3 runs to 14 residues. CDR3 DNA: TGTGCTAGCAGCTCCGGGACTAGCGGCAATGAGCAGTTCTTC. Protein: CASSSGTSGNEQFF.

This chain joins TRBV5-4 and TRBJ2-1; TRBD2 matches 13 bases. The CDR3 is made up of 16 amino acids. CDR1 SGHNT and CDR2 YYREEE come from the germline V gene (reference sequence). V was pared by 0 bases and J by 8 bases, with 5 bases of the junction left unmatched. CDR3: CASSLGTSGGGYEQFF. CDR3 in DNA: TGTGCCAGCAGCTTGGGGACTAGCGGGGGAGGCTATGAGCAGTTCTTC.

V gene TRBV28 combines with J gene TRBJ2-7; 8 bases are shared with TRBD2. The germline V gene encodes CDR1 MDHEN and CDR2 SYDVKM. The CDR3 has 13 amino acids. Trimming took 3 bases from V and 4 from J; bases not matched to a gene: 2. The CDR3 sequence is CASSFTGGYEQYF. CDR3 nucleotides: TGTGCCAGCAGTTTCACGGGGGGGTACGAGCAGTACTTC.

This clone has only one observation. The V gene is TRBV2, the J gene TRBJ2-7; weak D call: TRBD1 (6 bases). The ends were cut back, 2 bases at V and 4 bases at J, with 15 bases in the middle. CDR1 and CDR2 from the germline V gene are SNHLY and FYNNEI. The CDR3 consists of 15 residues. DNA for the CDR3: TGTGCCAGCAGTGAATATGGGGGCCAAGCTTACGAGCAGTACTTC. Residues: CASSEYGGQAYEQYF.

V and J are TRBV27 and TRBJ1-6; 8 bases line up with TRBD1. There are 16 residues in the CDR3. Germline CDR1 is MNHEY and CDR2 is SMNVEV (reference sequence). With 4 bases clipped from V and 7 bases from J, the junction kept 9 bases outside the gene matches. The CDR3 DNA follows: TGTGCCAGCAGTTCCCGGACAGGGAGAGGGAATTCACCCCTCCACTTT. It specifies CASSSRTGRGNSPLHF.